The 5 T cell receptor beta chains listed next were all sequenced from one sample in a study of beta chain features in type 1 diabetes. Study-wide results and limits: A moderate, significant TCRB CDR3 shortening appeared in type 1 diabetes across four CD4+ subsets.

Sequenced material consisted of expressed TCRB transcripts (all of the isolated RNA was reverse transcribed). The protocol was immunoSEQ multiplex PCR, while the TCRdb copy is restricted to in-frame clones and leaves out a portion. Found here are 150,000 to 200,000 clones, about 10% of them singletons; the top ten hold approximately 0.7%. These receptors have no known antigen. The sample taken for sequencing was central memory CD4+ T cells from blood. Every receptor here comes from a young woman with type 1 diabetes.

This clone was observed a few times. The chain employs TRBV2 and TRBJ2-4; D possibly corresponds to TRBD2 (6 bases). The CDR3 loop spans 14 amino acids. V was pared by 4 bases and J by 5 bases, with 12 bases between. The germline V gene has CDR1 SNHLY and CDR2 FYNNEI. As DNA, the CDR3 is TGTGCCAGCAGTGCCTCGGGGGTCCAAAACATTCAGTACTTC. Amino acids: CASSASGVQNIQYF. Full variable domain (remainder filled in from reference TRBV2 and TRBJ2-4): EPEVTQTPSHQVTQMGQEVILRCVPISNHLYFYWYRQILGQKVEFLVSFYNNEISEKSEIFDDQFSVERPDGSNFTLKIRSTKLEDSAMYFCASSASGVQNIQYFGAGTRLSVL.

The gene calls are TRBV5-1 and TRBJ1-2; 10 bases fit TRBD1. CDR3 size: 16 residues. Germline V CDR1 and CDR2: SGHRS, YFSETQ. V lost 4 bases and J lost 5; bases outside the gene matches: 11. Written as DNA, the CDR3 is TGCGCCAGCAGCCCCTCAGGACAGGGGGTCGGGTATGGCTACACCTTC. Amino acid sequence: CASSPSGQGVGYGYTF.

A few counts support this clone. This chain joins TRBV28 and TRBJ1-2; no firm D call. Germline V CDR1 and CDR2: MDHEN, SYDVKM. There are 13 residues in the CDR3. The germline V and J ends were trimmed by 5 bases and 4 bases, with 11 bases remaining between them. The CDR3 region is CASSTGGGYGYTF. The CDR3 DNA sequence: TGTGCCAGCAGTACGGGTGGAGGCTATGGCTACACCTTC.

This clone was observed a few times. The chain carries TRBV27 and TRBJ2-1; 10 bases agree with TRBD2. Germline V CDR1 and CDR2: MNHEY, SMNVEV (reference sequence). V lost 5 bases and J lost 5; bases outside the gene matches: 9. The CDR3 totals 16 residues. CDR3 coding DNA: TGTGCCAGCAGTGGGGGCAGGACTAGCGGACACAATGAGCAGTTCTTC. Residues: CASSGGRTSGHNEQFF.

This clone has only a few counts. The rearrangement uses TRBV2 and TRBJ1-1; TRBD1 aligns across 8 bases. The CDR3 length is 14 residues. Trimming took 8 bases from V and 3 from J; bases not matched to a gene: 8. Germline V CDR1 and CDR2: SNHLY, FYNNEI. CDR3 residues: CASRDRIGHTEAFF. CDR3 nucleotides: TGTGCCAGCCGGGACAGGATTGGGCACACTGAAGCTTTCTTT.